This T cell receptor beta chain originates from a study of cytomegalovirus exposure and HLA in healthy donors. General observations from the study: An ancestry cluster, one associated with Asian ancestry, reportedly showed fewer N-insertions than the 666-donor mean in a later analysis.

About this clone itself: Its target is unknown.

Donors counted as nominally healthy when sampled, yet unrecorded immune exposures were likely. Trimming removed 3 bases at V and 7 bases at J, with 9 bases between. This CDR3 region has 12 residues. Per germline, CDR1 MGHDK and CDR2 SYGVNS. 13 Jbeta primers and 60 Vbeta primers were used for the PCR. As originally analysed: Roughly 12 million shared chains were among 80 million or so unique TCR beta chains counted in a later analysis. Clones were sequenced by immunoSEQ multiplex PCR, and TCRdb holds only the in-frame ones, with some missing. V, J and clone size are those of that table, while D and trimming were read from the DNA. The table has approximately 150,000 clones, roughly 79% seen once.

This chain uses TRBV25-1 with TRBJ1-1, with TRBD1 as a possible D gene (6 bases). The specimen sequenced was PBMCs. The sequence was obtained from a male donor in good health and CMV-seronegative. CDR3 in DNA: TGTGCCAGCAGTGATTTGGACAGTGAAGCTTTCTTT. It translates to CASSDLDSEAFF.